The 22 T cell receptor beta chains below come from one sample, sequenced in a study of T cells after yellow fever vaccination. Using its own MiXCR run on the 5' RACE reads, TCRdb lists one record per CDR3 protein. The sample includes under 700,000 distinct CDR3 sequences, about 17% of them seen just once. The source material was PBMCs, sampled about 5 days after the first yellow fever vaccination. These receptors were collected from a man younger than 35 who received the YFV17D yellow fever vaccine.

The gene calls are TRBV5-1 and TRBJ1-2; TRBD1 matches at 10 bases. Trimming took 4 bases from V and 7 from J; bases not matched to a gene: 7. The CDR3 length is 14 residues. Germline V gives CDR1 SGHRS, CDR2 YFSETQ. CDR3 in DNA: TGCGCCAGCAGCCTGGGACAGGGGTCAAGTGGCTACACCTTC. It specifies CASSLGQGSSGYTF.

The J gene is TRBJ2-7, the V gene TRBV7-2, with a weak D call TRBD1 (6 bases). The CDR3 runs to 17 residues. Germline CDR1 reads SGHTA; CDR2 reads FQGNSA. V gave up 5 bases and J gave up 0 bases, with 20 bases separating them. The CDR3 DNA reads as TGTGCCAGCAGCCCTTCTCCCCCCTGGACAGTCTCCTACGAGCAGTACTTC. Encoded protein: CASSPSPPWTVSYEQYF.

This clonotype was observed a few times. The rearrangement links TRBV9 to TRBJ2-3, with 7 bases aligning to TRBD2. V was pared by 0 bases and J by 0 bases, with 4 bases of the junction left unmatched. Germline CDR1 and CDR2: SGDLS and YYNGEE. CDR3 length equals 16 residues. The DNA of the CDR3 is TGTGCCAGCAGCGTAGGTAGCGGGCCTAGCACAGATACGCAGTATTTT. Amino acid sequence: CASSVGSGPSTDTQYF.

This clonotype came up a few times. V usage is TRBV5-6 and J usage is TRBJ2-3; D gene uncertain. V was clipped by 2 bases and J by 5 bases, with 9 bases between them. Germline assignment: CDR1 SGHDT and CDR2 YYEEEE. The CDR3 extends over 13 amino acids. CDR3 sequence reads: CASSLAPGDTQYF. The CDR3, as DNA: TGTGCCAGCAGCTTAGCCCCGGGAGATACGCAGTATTTT.

The rearrangement joins TRBV5-1 to TRBJ1-1, with 8 bases identical to TRBD1. CDR3 length equals 16 residues. After removal of 7 bases from V and 0 bases from J, the junction contained 11 bases not matched to a gene. Germline values: CDR1 SGHRS, CDR2 YFSETQ. The CDR3 protein is CASARGGQELNTEAFF. The CDR3, as DNA: TGCGCCAGCGCTCGTGGGGGACAGGAGCTGAACACTGAAGCTTTCTTT.

The V call is TRBV25-1, the J call TRBJ1-1; no clear D gene. V lost 9 bases to trimming and J lost 6 bases, with 17 bases between them. CDR3 length equals 13 residues. Germline lookup yields CDR1 MGHDK and CDR2 SYGVNS. The CDR3 sequence: CASKNPGEPEAFF. DNA of the CDR3: TGTGCCAGTAAGAACCCCGGGGAGCCTGAAGCTTTCTTT.

This clonotype was counted a few times. The chain uses TRBV7-6 and TRBJ1-2; D gene uncertain. The CDR3 loop spans 14 amino acids. Germline CDR1 reads SGHVS; CDR2 reads FNYEAQ. The V end was cut by 3 bases, the J end by 3 bases, with 11 bases between. The CDR3 DNA sequence: TGTGCCAGCAGCTTGGCAGGCAACGACTATGGCTACACCTTC. This translates into CASSLAGNDYGYTF.

This clonotype was observed a few times. The CDR3 DNA is TGCGCCAGCAGCTTGAGGAGTGCGAGGGATGAGCAGTTCTTC. It encodes CASSLRSARDEQFF. V gene TRBV5-1 combines with J gene TRBJ2-1, with D perhaps matching TRBD2 (5 bases). CDR1 and CDR2 (germline): SGHRS, YFSETQ. Trimming removed 1 base at V and 8 bases at J, with 13 bases between. The CDR3 is made up of 14 amino acids.

This clonotype was seen a few times. The chain is built from TRBV28 and TRBJ1-1; 7 bases align to TRBD1. The CDR3 spans 14 residues. CDR1 is MDHEN and CDR2 is SYDVKM in the germline V gene. V trimming: 4 bases; J trimming: 5 bases; junction bases outside the gene matches: 7. CDR3 protein: CASSSDRAITEAFF. The CDR3 bases are TGTGCCAGCAGTTCCGACAGGGCAATTACTGAAGCTTTCTTT.

The V and J genes are TRBV4-1 and TRBJ2-3, with 9 bases that match TRBD2. This CDR3 region has 15 residues. Trimming cost V 6 bases and J 4 bases; bases outside gene matches: 8. Germline loops: CDR1 MGHRA, CDR2 YSYEKL. Here the CDR3 DNA reads TGCGCCAGCAGAAGGAGCGGGGGGTACTCAGATACGCAGTATTTT. Encoded protein: CASRRSGGYSDTQYF.

The chain is built from TRBV6-2 or TRBV6-3 and TRBJ2-3; TRBD2 matches at 12 bases. V lost 4 bases and J lost 5; bases outside the gene matches: 7. In germline, CDR1 is MNHEY, CDR2 SVGEGT. The CDR3 runs to 16 residues. This CDR3 is CASSFRTSGDQDTQYF. CDR3 coding DNA: TGTGCCAGCAGTTTTAGGACTAGCGGGGATCAAGATACGCAGTATTTT.

The J gene is TRBJ2-1, the V gene TRBV4-2; 11 positions match TRBD2. Looked up from germline, CDR1 is LGHNA and CDR2 is YNFKEQ. Trimming at V came to 1 base and at J to 1 base, leaving 9 bases not matched to a gene. The CDR3 contains 19 residues. The CDR3 loop reads CASSQVGLAGGGSYNEQFF. The CDR3 nucleotides read TGTGCCAGCAGCCAAGTTGGGCTAGCGGGGGGCGGATCCTACAATGAGCAGTTCTTC.

The chain joins TRBV12-3 or TRBV12-4 to TRBJ2-6; 9 nucleotides match TRBD1. The CDR3 loop spans 17 amino acids. V was clipped by 5 bases and J by 3 bases; unmatched bases: 8. The CDR3 loop is CASSLTGGIGGANVLTF. In DNA form, the CDR3 reads TGTGCCAGCAGTCTGACAGGGGGAATAGGTGGGGCCAACGTCCTGACTTTC.

This clonotype was found a few times. Its ends do not fully match the called genes, so a read error is possible. The CDR3 protein is CASSPRGGGELFF. The CDR3 nucleotides are TGTGCTAGCAGTCCCAGGGGAGGAGGGGAGCTGTTTTTT. This chain uses TRBV7-7 with TRBJ2-2; D assignment may be TRBD1 or TRBD2 (6 bases each). This CDR3 comprises 13 residues. CDR1 and CDR2 (germline): SSHAT, FNYEAQ (reference sequence).

The gene calls are TRBV27 and TRBJ1-1; 7 nucleotides line up with TRBD1. From germline, CDR1 is MNHEY and CDR2 SMNVEV (reference sequence). V was pared by 6 bases and J by 1 base, with 8 bases of the junction left unmatched. The CDR3 is made up of 15 amino acids. The CDR3 DNA reads TGTGCCAGCAGCGGGATGGGGACAGCGAACACTGAAGCTTTCTTT. Encoded protein: CASSGMGTANTEAFF.

This clonotype was seen a handful of times. The chain employs TRBV4-1 and TRBJ2-3, with TRBD2 matching 7 bases. With V trimmed by 5 bases and J by 2 bases, 7 bases remained unmatched. This CDR3 has 15 residues. Looked up from germline, CDR1 is MGHRA and CDR2 is YSYEKL. The CDR3 sequence is CASSSAGMNTDTQYF. The CDR3 DNA follows: TGCGCCAGCAGCTCAGCGGGAATGAACACAGATACGCAGTATTTT.

The chain combines TRBV9 with TRBJ2-5; weak D call: TRBD1 (6 bases). V was trimmed by 4 bases and J by 5 bases, leaving 12 bases between them. The CDR3 consists of 13 residues. Germline assignment: CDR1 SGDLS and CDR2 YYNGEE. CDR3 sequence (DNA): TGTGCCAGCAGCTCAGCAGGGGCGGAGACCCAGTACTTC. Amino acid sequence: CASSSAGAETQYF.

This chain uses TRBV20-1 with TRBJ1-2, with 8 bases lining up with TRBD1. V dropped 5 bases and J dropped 3; count of bases not matched to a gene: 2. The CDR3 consists of 12 residues. CDR1 is DFQATT and CDR2 is SNEGSKA in the germline V gene (reference sequence). The CDR3 DNA is TGCAGTGCTGGACAGGGCGACTATGGCTACACCTTC. Translating gives CSAGQGDYGYTF.

V is TRBV19 and J is TRBJ2-3, with unresolved D. Looked up from germline, CDR1 is LNHDA and CDR2 is SQIVND (reference sequence). The CDR3 is made up of 15 amino acids. The germline V and J ends were trimmed by 2 bases and 3 bases, with 12 bases remaining between them. In DNA form, the CDR3 reads TGTGCCAGTAGTATAACGGCCATTCCGACAGATACGCAGTATTTT. Its protein is CASSITAIPTDTQYF.

This clonotype was observed a few times. The V call is TRBV12-3 or TRBV12-4, the J call TRBJ2-1; 9 positions match TRBD2. Germline trimming cut 1 base from V and 9 bases from J; bases unmatched to any gene: 1. CDR3 size: 13 residues. The CDR3 reads CASSLGGGAEQFF. In DNA, the CDR3 is TGTGCCAGCAGTTTAGGCGGGGGGGCTGAGCAGTTCTTC.

This rearrangement joins TRBV5-4 to TRBJ1-6; 8 bases align to TRBD1. Per the germline V gene, CDR1 is SGHNT and CDR2 is YYREEE (reference sequence). J lost 7 bases, V lost 1 base, and 4 bases had no gene match. This CDR3 has 15 amino acids. CDR3: CASSLTGQANSPLHF. The CDR3 coding sequence is TGTGCCAGCAGCTTGACGGGACAGGCGAATTCACCCCTCCACTTT.

V gene TRBV20-1 combines with J gene TRBJ1-1; TRBD1 is a possible D gene (5 bases). CDR3 size: 15 residues. Germline V gives CDR1 DFQATT, CDR2 SNEGSKA (reference sequence). V was shortened by 0 bases and J by 1 base, with 12 bases between the two germline ends. CDR3 coding DNA: TGCAGTGCTAGAGATCGTAGTAGGGGGAACACTGAAGCTTTCTTT. Translated, it gives CSARDRSRGNTEAFF.